These T cell receptor beta chains were read from a single sample in a study of long-term antiretroviral therapy in people with HIV. Repertoires were generated with immunoSEQ multiplex PCR, while TCRdb's copy carries only in-frame clones and drops some. The table shows about 15,000 clones, with about 80% occurring only once. Sequencing was performed on unsorted PBMCs, taken just before starting antiretroviral therapy. Receptor source: a man aged 40-49 years with HIV. Each CDR3 is given with its conserved first and last residue. The order of the fields is J gene, clone size, D gene, V gene, CDR3 DNA, CDR3 protein. The D gene is left open where the match is weak. Clone sizes are given selectively: once, few, many, or a class where the clone is expanded.

j_gene: TRBJ1-2
abundance: few
d_gene: NA
v_gene: TRBV4-1
CDR3nt: TGCGCCAGCAGCCAGGTCGGGAATTTGGACTATGGCTACACCTTC
CDR3aa: CASSQVGNLDYGYTF

j_gene: TRBJ1-1
abundance: once
d_gene: NA
v_gene: TRBV29-1
CDR3nt: TGCAGCGTTGACAGGGTCACTGAAGCTTTCTTT
CDR3aa: CSVDRVTEAFF

j_gene: TRBJ1-3
abundance: NA
d_gene: NA
v_gene: TRBV7-6
CDR3nt: TGTGCCAGCAGCTTTACGAGGGGTCGAGGAAACACCATATATTTT
CDR3aa: CASSFTRGRGNTIYF

j_gene: TRBJ2-3
abundance: NA
d_gene: NA
v_gene: TRBV20-1
CDR3nt: TGCAGTGCTAGCACGGCGGATACGCAGTATTTT
CDR3aa: CSASTADTQYF

j_gene: TRBJ2-2
abundance: NA
d_gene: TRBD2
v_gene: TRBV4-1
CDR3nt: TGCGCCAGCAGCCAAGTCCTAGCGGGATCGAATCGCGGCGGGGAGCTGTTTTTT
CDR3aa: CASSQVLAGSNRGGELFF

j_gene: TRBJ1-2
abundance: NA
d_gene: TRBD1
v_gene: TRBV5-4
CDR3nt: TGTGCCAGCAGCTGGACAGGGTCGGTGACTAGTAACTATGGCTACACCTTC
CDR3aa: CASSWTGSVTSNYGYTF

j_gene: TRBJ2-1
abundance: NA
d_gene: TRBD1
v_gene: TRBV6-1
CDR3nt: TGTGCCAGCAGGGGACAGGGATTCAATGAGCAGTTCTTC
CDR3aa: CASRGQGFNEQFF

j_gene: TRBJ2-5
abundance: NA
d_gene: NA
v_gene: TRBV5-6
CDR3nt: TGTGCCAGCAGCTCTCAGGGCCTAGGGGAGACCCAGTACTTC
CDR3aa: CASSSQGLGETQYF

j_gene: TRBJ1-1
abundance: few
d_gene: NA
v_gene: TRBV5-1
CDR3nt: TGCGCCAGCAGCTTGGACAGCTTGAACACTGAAGCTTTCTTT
CDR3aa: CASSLDSLNTEAFF

j_gene: TRBJ2-7
abundance: NA
d_gene: TRBD2
v_gene: TRBV6-5
CDR3nt: TGTGCCAGCAGTTACTCGGCATTCCCGGGGGGGGCTGTGCACTTC
CDR3aa: CASSYSAFPGGAVHF

j_gene: TRBJ1-1
abundance: once
d_gene: NA
v_gene: TRBV6-6
CDR3nt: TGTGCCAGCAGTTACTCTCCCCCCCCGGACACTGAAGCTTTCTTT
CDR3aa: CASSYSPPPDTEAFF

j_gene: TRBJ1-5
abundance: NA
d_gene: NA
v_gene: TRBV28
CDR3nt: TGTGCCAGCAGTTCGGCCCATAGCAATCAGCCCCAGCATTTT
CDR3aa: CASSSAHSNQPQHF

j_gene: TRBJ1-1
abundance: once
d_gene: NA
v_gene: TRBV7-9
CDR3nt: TGTGCCAGCAGCTTTGAGGGGGTCGGGACTGAAGCTTTCTTT
CDR3aa: CASSFEGVGTEAFF

j_gene: TRBJ1-3
abundance: NA
d_gene: NA
v_gene: TRBV11-2
CDR3nt: TGTGCCAGCAGCTTAGTACGACCCACAGTGGTCTCTGGAAACACCATATATTTT
CDR3aa: CASSLVRPTVVSGNTIYF

j_gene: TRBJ1-2
abundance: NA
d_gene: NA
v_gene: TRBV5-5
CDR3nt: TGTGCCAGCAGCAAGGACATCGGGAACTATGGCTACACCTTC
CDR3aa: CASSKDIGNYGYTF

j_gene: TRBJ2-7
abundance: NA
d_gene: NA
v_gene: TRBV6-5
CDR3nt: TGTGCCAGCAGTTACTCGGAACTTTCCGAGCAGTACTTC
CDR3aa: CASSYSELSEQYF

j_gene: TRBJ2-3
abundance: once
d_gene: TRBD1
v_gene: TRBV11-2
CDR3nt: TGTGCCAGCAGCTTAAGGGGACAGCTCACAGATACGCAGTATTTT
CDR3aa: CASSLRGQLTDTQYF

j_gene: TRBJ2-7
abundance: NA
d_gene: NA
v_gene: TRBV5-5
CDR3nt: TGTGCCAGCATGGAAGGTGACTCCTACGAGCAGTACTTC
CDR3aa: CASMEGDSYEQYF

j_gene: TRBJ1-2
abundance: NA
d_gene: TRBD1
v_gene: TRBV6-1
CDR3nt: TGTGCCACCAAACAGGGACAGGGAATTGATGGCTACACCTTC
CDR3aa: CATKQGQGIDGYTF

j_gene: TRBJ2-5
abundance: NA
d_gene: TRBD2
v_gene: TRBV7-8
CDR3nt: TGTGCCAGCAGTCAAAGAGCCAGCGGGAAAGGGTTCCAAGAGACCCAGTACTTC
CDR3aa: CASSQRASGKGFQETQYF

j_gene: TRBJ2-5
abundance: NA
d_gene: NA
v_gene: TRBV7-3
CDR3nt: TGTGCCAGCAGCTTATTTGGGGGGGCCGGCGAGACCCAGTACTTC
CDR3aa: CASSLFGGAGETQYF

j_gene: TRBJ2-7
abundance: NA
d_gene: NA
v_gene: TRBV15
CDR3nt: TGTGCCACCAGCAGTGGACAGATGTCCTACGAGCAGTACTTC
CDR3aa: CATSSGQMSYEQYF

j_gene: TRBJ1-6
abundance: NA
d_gene: TRBD1
v_gene: TRBV6-5
CDR3nt: TGTGCCAGCAGCCAGGGGGGTCCTAATTCACCCCTCCACTTT
CDR3aa: CASSQGGPNSPLHF

j_gene: TRBJ1-1
abundance: few
d_gene: NA
v_gene: TRBV9
CDR3nt: TGTGCCAGCAGCGTAGGTCAGGTGAACACTGAAGCTTTCTTT
CDR3aa: CASSVGQVNTEAFF

j_gene: TRBJ2-6
abundance: once
d_gene: NA
v_gene: TRBV7-9
CDR3nt: TGTGCCAGCAGCTTAGAAGGGGCCTCTGGGGCCAACGTCCTGACTTTC
CDR3aa: CASSLEGASGANVLTF

j_gene: TRBJ2-7
abundance: NA
d_gene: NA
v_gene: TRBV4-1
CDR3nt: TGCGCCAGCAGCCAAGATGGAGGTTTCGGAACAGATGCCTACGAGCAGTACTTC
CDR3aa: CASSQDGGFGTDAYEQYF

j_gene: TRBJ2-1
abundance: once
d_gene: NA
v_gene: TRBV30
CDR3nt: TGTGCCTGGAGGGAGAGGCATGAGCAGTTCTTC
CDR3aa: CAWRERHEQFF

j_gene: TRBJ2-1
abundance: once
d_gene: TRBD2
v_gene: TRBV29-1
CDR3nt: TGCAGCGTTGCTAGCGGGGATGAGCAGTTCTTC
CDR3aa: CSVASGDEQFF

j_gene: TRBJ2-7
abundance: NA
d_gene: TRBD1
v_gene: TRBV5-1
CDR3nt: TGCGCCAGCAGCTTGGGACAGGGGGCTAGCGACGAGCAGTACTTC
CDR3aa: CASSLGQGASDEQYF

j_gene: TRBJ1-5
abundance: NA
d_gene: NA
v_gene: TRBV7-8
CDR3nt: TGTGCCAGCAGCCCGTGGGGGGCTTATAGCAATCAGCCCCAGCATTTT
CDR3aa: CASSPWGAYSNQPQHF

j_gene: TRBJ1-1
abundance: NA
d_gene: NA
v_gene: TRBV5-1
CDR3nt: TGCGCCAGCAGCTCCCGGCAGGGGATGAACACTGAAGCTTTCTTT
CDR3aa: CASSSRQGMNTEAFF

j_gene: TRBJ2-1
abundance: NA
d_gene: NA
v_gene: TRBV9
CDR3nt: TGTGCCAGCAGCCCTTCTTACAATGAGCAGTTCTTC
CDR3aa: CASSPSYNEQFF

j_gene: TRBJ2-1
abundance: NA
d_gene: TRBD1
v_gene: TRBV19
CDR3nt: TGTGCCAGTAGTATAGATCAGTGGACAGGGCACAATGAGCAGTTCTTC
CDR3aa: CASSIDQWTGHNEQFF

j_gene: TRBJ1-1
abundance: few
d_gene: NA
v_gene: TRBV29-1
CDR3nt: TGCAGGGGCCTCCGGGGGACTGAAGCTTTCTTT
CDR3aa: CRGLRGTEAFF

j_gene: TRBJ1-1
abundance: once
d_gene: TRBD1
v_gene: TRBV18
CDR3nt: TGTGCCAGCTCACCGACACGAAACAGGGGGCCCACTGAAGCTTTCTTT
CDR3aa: CASSPTRNRGPTEAFF

j_gene: TRBJ2-7
abundance: NA
d_gene: TRBD2
v_gene: TRBV2
CDR3nt: TGTGCCAGCATGGGGCTAGCGGGCTACGAGCAGTACTTC
CDR3aa: CASMGLAGYEQYF